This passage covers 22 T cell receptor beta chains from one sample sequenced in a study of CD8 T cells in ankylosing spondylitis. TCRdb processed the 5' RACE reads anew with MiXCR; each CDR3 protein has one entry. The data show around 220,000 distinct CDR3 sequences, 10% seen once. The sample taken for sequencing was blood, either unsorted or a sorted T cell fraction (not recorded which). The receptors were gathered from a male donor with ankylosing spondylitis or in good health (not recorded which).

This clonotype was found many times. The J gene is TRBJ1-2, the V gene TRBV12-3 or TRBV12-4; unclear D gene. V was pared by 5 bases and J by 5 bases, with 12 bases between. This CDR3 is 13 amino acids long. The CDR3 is CASSKEGVYGYTF. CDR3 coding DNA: TGTGCCAGCAGTAAAGAGGGAGTTTATGGCTACACCTTC.

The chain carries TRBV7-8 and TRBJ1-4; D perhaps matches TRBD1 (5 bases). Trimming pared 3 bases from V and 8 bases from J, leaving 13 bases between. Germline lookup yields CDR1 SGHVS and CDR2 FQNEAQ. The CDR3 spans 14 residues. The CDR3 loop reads CASSFSGVGEKLFF. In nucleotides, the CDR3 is TGTGCCAGCAGCTTCTCGGGGGTTGGGGAAAAACTGTTTTTT.

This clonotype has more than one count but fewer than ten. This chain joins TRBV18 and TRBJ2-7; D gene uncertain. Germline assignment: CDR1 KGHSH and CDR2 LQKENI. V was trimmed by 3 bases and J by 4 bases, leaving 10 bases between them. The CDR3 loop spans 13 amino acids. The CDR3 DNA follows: TGTGCCAGCTCACCCACCCGGAGTTACGAGCAGTACTTC. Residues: CASSPTRSYEQYF. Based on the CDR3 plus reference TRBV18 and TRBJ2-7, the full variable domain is NAGVMQNPRHLVRRRGQEARLRCSPMKGHSHVYWYRQLPEEGLKFMVYLQKENIIDESGMPKERFSAEFPKEGPSILRIQQVVRGDSAAYFCASSPTRSYEQYFGPGTRLTVT.

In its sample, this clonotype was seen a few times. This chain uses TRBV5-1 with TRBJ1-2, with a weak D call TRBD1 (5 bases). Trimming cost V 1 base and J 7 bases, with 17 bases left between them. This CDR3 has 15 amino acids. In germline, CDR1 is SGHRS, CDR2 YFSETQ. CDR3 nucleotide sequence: TGCGCCAGCAGCTTGCTGGGGGAGCTCGGTGGTGGCTACACCTTC. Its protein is CASSLLGELGGGYTF.

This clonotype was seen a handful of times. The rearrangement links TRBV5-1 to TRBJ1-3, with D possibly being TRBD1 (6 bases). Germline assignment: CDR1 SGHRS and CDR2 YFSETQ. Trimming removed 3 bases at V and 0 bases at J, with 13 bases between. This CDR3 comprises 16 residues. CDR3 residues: CASSWTALSSGNTIYF. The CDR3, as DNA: TGCGCCAGCAGCTGGACAGCCCTCTCCTCTGGAAACACCATATATTTT.

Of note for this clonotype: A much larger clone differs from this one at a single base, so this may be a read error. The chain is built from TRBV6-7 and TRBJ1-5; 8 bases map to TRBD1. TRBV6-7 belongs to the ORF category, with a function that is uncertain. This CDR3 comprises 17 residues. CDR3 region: CACSSYFDRGGNQPQHF. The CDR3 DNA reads TGTGCCTGCAGTTCGTACTTTGACAGGGGTGGCAATCAGCCCCAGCATTTT.

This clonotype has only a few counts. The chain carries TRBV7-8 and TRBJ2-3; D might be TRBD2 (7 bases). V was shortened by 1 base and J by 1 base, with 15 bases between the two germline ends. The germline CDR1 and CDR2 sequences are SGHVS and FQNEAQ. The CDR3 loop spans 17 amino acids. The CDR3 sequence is CASSLGARGAGTDTQYF. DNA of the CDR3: TGTGCCAGCAGCTTAGGGGCCCGGGGGGCAGGCACAGATACGCAGTATTTT.

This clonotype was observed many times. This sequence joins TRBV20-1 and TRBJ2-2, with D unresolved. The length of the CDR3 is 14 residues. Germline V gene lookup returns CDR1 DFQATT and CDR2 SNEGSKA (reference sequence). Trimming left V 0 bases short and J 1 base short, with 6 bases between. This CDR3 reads CSAREYGNTGELFF. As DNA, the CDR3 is TGCAGTGCTAGAGAATATGGGAACACCGGGGAGCTGTTTTTT.

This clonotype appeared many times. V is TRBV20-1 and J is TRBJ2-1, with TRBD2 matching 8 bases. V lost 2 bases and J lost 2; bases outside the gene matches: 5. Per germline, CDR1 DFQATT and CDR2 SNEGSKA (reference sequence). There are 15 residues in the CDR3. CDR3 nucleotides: TGCAGTGCTAGAATTCTAGCGGGTACCTACAATGAGCAGTTCTTC. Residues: CSARILAGTYNEQFF.

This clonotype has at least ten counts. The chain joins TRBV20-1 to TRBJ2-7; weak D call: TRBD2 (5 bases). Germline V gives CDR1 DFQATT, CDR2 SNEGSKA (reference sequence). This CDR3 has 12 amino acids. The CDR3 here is CRTPGRGDEQYF. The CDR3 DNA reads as TGCAGGACCCCGGGGAGAGGCGACGAGCAGTACTTC.

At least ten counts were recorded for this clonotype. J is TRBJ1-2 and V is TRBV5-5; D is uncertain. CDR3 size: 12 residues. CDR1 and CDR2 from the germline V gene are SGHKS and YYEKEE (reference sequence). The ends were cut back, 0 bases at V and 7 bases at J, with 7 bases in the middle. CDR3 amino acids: CASSLDFFGYTF. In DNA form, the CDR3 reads TGTGCCAGCAGCTTGGACTTCTTTGGCTACACCTTC.

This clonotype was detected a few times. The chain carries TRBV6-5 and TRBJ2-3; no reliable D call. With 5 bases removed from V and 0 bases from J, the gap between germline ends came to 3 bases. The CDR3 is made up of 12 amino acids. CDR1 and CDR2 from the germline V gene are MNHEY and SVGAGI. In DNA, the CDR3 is TGTGCCAGCAGTGACAGCACAGATACGCAGTATTTT. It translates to CASSDSTDTQYF.

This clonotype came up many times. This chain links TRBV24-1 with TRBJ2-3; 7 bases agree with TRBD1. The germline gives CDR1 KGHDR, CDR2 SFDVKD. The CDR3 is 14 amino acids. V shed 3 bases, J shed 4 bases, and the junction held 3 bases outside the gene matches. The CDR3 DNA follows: TGTGCCACCAGTGATCCGGGGACAGCAGATACGCAGTATTTT. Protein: CATSDPGTADTQYF.

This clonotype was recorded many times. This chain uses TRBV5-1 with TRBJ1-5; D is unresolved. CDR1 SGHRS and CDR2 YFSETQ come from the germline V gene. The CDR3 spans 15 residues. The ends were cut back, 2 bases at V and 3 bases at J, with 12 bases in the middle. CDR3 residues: CASSFGRSINQPQHF. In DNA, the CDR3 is TGCGCCAGCAGCTTCGGCCGGAGTATCAATCAGCCCCAGCATTTT. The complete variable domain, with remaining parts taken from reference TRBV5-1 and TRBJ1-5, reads KAGVTQTPRYLIKTRGQQVTLSCSPISGHRSVSWYQQTPGQGLQFLFEYFSETQRNKGNFPGRFSGRQFSNSRSEMNVSTLELGDSALYLCASSFGRSINQPQHFGDGTRLSIL.

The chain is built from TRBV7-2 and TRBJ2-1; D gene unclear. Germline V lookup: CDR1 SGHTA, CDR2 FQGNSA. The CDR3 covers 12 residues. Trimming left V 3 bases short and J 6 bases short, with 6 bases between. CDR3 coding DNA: TGTGCCAGCAGCTTGAACCGCAATGAGCAGTTCTTC. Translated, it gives CASSLNRNEQFF.

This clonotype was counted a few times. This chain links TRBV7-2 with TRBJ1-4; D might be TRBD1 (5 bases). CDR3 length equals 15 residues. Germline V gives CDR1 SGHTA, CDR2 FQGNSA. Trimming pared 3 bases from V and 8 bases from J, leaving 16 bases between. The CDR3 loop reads CASSFRQGGWEKLFF. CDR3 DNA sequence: TGTGCCAGCAGCTTTCGGCAGGGAGGTTGGGAAAAACTGTTTTTT.

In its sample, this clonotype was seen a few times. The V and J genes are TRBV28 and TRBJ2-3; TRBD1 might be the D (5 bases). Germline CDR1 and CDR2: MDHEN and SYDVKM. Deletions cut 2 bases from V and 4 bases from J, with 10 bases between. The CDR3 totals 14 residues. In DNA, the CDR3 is TGTGCCAGCAGTTTAGCGGCAGGGCCAGATACGCAGTATTTT. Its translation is CASSLAAGPDTQYF.

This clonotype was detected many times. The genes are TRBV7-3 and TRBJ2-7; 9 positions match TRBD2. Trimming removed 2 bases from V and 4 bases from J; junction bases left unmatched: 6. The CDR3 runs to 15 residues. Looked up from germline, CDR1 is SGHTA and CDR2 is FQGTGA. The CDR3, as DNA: TGTGCCAGCAGCTTATGGGGCGGGGGGGCTTACGAGCAGTACTTC. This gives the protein CASSLWGGGAYEQYF.

CDR3 region: CASSPTSQIIEKLFF. The CDR3 DNA is TGTGCCAGCAGTCCTACGTCACAGATCATCGAAAAACTGTTTTTT. The chain combines TRBV27 with TRBJ1-4; D ambiguous. V lost 5 bases, J lost 8 bases, and 18 bases lay in between. Germline assignment: CDR1 MNHEY and CDR2 SMNVEV (reference sequence). The CDR3 is made up of 15 amino acids.

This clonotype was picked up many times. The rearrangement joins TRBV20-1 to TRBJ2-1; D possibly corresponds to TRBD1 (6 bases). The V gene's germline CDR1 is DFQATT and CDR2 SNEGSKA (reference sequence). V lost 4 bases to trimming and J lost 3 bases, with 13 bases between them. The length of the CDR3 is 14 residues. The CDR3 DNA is TGCAGTGCTAACCGGGACACTGTCTACAATGAGCAGTTCTTC. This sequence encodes CSANRDTVYNEQFF.

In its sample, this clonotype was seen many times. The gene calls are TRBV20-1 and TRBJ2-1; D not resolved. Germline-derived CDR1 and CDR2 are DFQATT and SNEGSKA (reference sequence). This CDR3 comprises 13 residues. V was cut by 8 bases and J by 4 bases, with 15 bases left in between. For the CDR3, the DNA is TGCAGTAAGCAAAGCCGGTGGTACAATGAGCAGTTCTTC. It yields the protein CSKQSRWYNEQFF.

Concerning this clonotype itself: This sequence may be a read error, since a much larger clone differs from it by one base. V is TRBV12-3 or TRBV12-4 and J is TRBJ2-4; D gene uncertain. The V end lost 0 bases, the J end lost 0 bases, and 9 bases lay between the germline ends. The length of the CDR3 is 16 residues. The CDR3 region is CASSLASELAKNIQYF. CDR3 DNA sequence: TGTGCCAGCAGTTTAGCGAGCGAGCTAGCCAAAAACATTCAGTACTTC.